The source of this T cell receptor (beta chain) is a study of technical replicates of blood from a handful of donors. V was pared by 0 bases and J by 8 bases, with 10 bases between. The CDR3 has 13 residues. CDR1 SEHNR and CDR2 FQNEAQ come from the germline V gene (reference sequence). The assay was immunoSEQ multiplex PCR, and TCRdb's table has in-frame clones only and misses some. Of 60,000 to 90,000 clones detected, around 97% appear once; the ten largest clones hold roughly 0.2%. The chain recombines TRBV7-9 with TRBJ1-2; TRBD1 is a possible D gene (6 bases). Material: T cells isolated from PBMCs. The source is a human donor in good health. The CDR3 DNA follows: TGTGCCAGCAGCTTAGCGGGGGCAGGGGGCTACACCTTC. Its protein is CASSLAGAGGYTF.